This TCR beta chain was found in a study of radiation and T cells in renal cell carcinoma. In the study overall: Nephrectomy followed 15 Gy stereotactic body radiation by 4 weeks. Study-wide findings and caveats: Without pretreatment biopsies, baseline tumor clonotype presence was undetermined. From baseline, blood top tumor clonotypes peaked at 2 weeks post-radiation.

Remarks on this clone: Its cognate antigen is unknown.

Noted time point: blood 2 weeks post-SBRT. Treatment defined: 15 Gy SBRT to primary tumor, nephrectomy 4 weeks later. Serial blood draws occurred at baseline and 2 and 4 weeks post-SBRT. V shed 2 bases and J shed 4 bases, with 15 bases lying between them. In germline, CDR1 is KGHSH, CDR2 LQKENI. This CDR3 comprises 15 residues. Some clones are missing from TCRdb's copy, which holds only in-frame ones; the method was immunoSEQ multiplex PCR. Seen here are about 58,000 clones, roughly four fifths observed once, and the top ten hold 6.5% to 8%. This chain links TRBV18 with TRBJ2-7; TRBD1 might be the D (6 bases). This clonotype was obtained from a man in his fifties or sixties with renal cell carcinoma. This material consisted of blood, taken from a patient whose treatment included radiotherapy and nephrectomy. Here the CDR3 reads CASSPNPPGDYEQYF. In DNA form, the CDR3 reads TGTGCCAGCTCACCAAATCCCCCAGGGGATTACGAGCAGTACTTC.